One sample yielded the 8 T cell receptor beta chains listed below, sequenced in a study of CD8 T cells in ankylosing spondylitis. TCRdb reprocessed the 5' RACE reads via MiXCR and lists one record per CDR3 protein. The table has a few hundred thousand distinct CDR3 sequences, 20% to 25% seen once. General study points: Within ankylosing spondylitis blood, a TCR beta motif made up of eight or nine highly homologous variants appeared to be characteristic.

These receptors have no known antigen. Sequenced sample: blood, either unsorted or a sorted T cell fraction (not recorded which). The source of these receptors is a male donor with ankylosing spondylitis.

The CDR3: CASNQQVNQPQHF. As DNA, the CDR3 is TGTGCCAGCAATCAACAGGTGAATCAGCCCCAGCATTTT. The chain is built from TRBV12-3 or TRBV12-4 and TRBJ1-5; TRBD1 is a possible D gene (5 bases). V lost 7 bases and J lost 4, with 11 bases in between. The CDR3 has 13 amino acids.

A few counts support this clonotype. The CDR3 loop reads CASSLISRREVNSPLHF. As DNA, the CDR3 is TGTGCCAGCAGTTTAATCTCGCGGAGGGAAGTAAATTCACCCCTCCACTTT. V is TRBV28 and J is TRBJ1-6, with unresolved D. In germline, CDR1 is MDHEN, CDR2 SYDVKM. Between the trimmed V and J ends, which lost 2 bases and 7 bases, there was a span of 18 bases. CDR3 size: 17 residues. The full variable domain, completed using reference TRBV28 and TRBJ1-6, is DVKVTQSSRYLVKRTGEKVFLECVQDMDHENMFWYRQDPGLGLRLIYFSYDVKMKEKGDIPEGYSVSREKKERFSLILESASTNQTSMYLCASSLISRREVNSPLHFGNGTRLTVT.

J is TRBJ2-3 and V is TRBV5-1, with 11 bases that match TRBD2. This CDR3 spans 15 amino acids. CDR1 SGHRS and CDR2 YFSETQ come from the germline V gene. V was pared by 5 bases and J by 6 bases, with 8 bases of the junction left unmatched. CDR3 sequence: CASRAGTSGGDTQYF. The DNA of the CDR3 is TGCGCCAGCAGAGCCGGGACTAGCGGAGGGGATACGCAGTATTTT.

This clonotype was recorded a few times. CDR3 sequence reads: CAAHAGFSGELFF. CDR3 DNA sequence: TGTGCCGCGCACGCAGGGTTTTCCGGGGAGCTGTTTTTT. The chain has TRBV10-3 and TRBJ2-2, with D perhaps matching TRBD1 (5 bases). Germline loops: CDR1 ENHRY, CDR2 SYGVKD. This CDR3 contains 13 residues. V was cut by 11 bases and J by 6 bases, with 16 bases left in between.

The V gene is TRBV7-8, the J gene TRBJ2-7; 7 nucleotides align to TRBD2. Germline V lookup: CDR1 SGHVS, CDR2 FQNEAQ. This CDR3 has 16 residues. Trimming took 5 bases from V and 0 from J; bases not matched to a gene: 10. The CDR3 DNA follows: TGTGCCAGCAGCCGGGATGCGGGAGAAAGCTCCTACGAGCAGTACTTC. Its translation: CASSRDAGESSYEQYF. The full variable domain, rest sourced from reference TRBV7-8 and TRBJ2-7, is GAGVSQSPRYKVAKRGQDVALRCDPISGHVSLFWYQQALGQGPEFLTYFQNEAQLDKSGLPSDRFFAERPEGSVSTLKIQRTQQEDSAVYLCASSRDAGESSYEQYFGPGTRLTVT.

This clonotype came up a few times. Here the CDR3 reads CASSLLHTDTQYF. CDR3 DNA: TGTGCCAGCAGCCTTCTACACACAGATACGCAGTATTTT. The gene calls are TRBV7-2 and TRBJ2-3; no definite D call. Germline CDR1 is SGHTA and CDR2 is FQGNSA. The CDR3 sequence is 13 residues long. Trimming cost V 5 bases and J 2 bases, with 8 bases left between them.

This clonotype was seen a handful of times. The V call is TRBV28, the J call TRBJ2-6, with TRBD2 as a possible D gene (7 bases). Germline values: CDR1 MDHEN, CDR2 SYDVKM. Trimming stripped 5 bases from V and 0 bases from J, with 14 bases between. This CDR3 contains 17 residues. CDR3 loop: CASSVGGPLSGANVLTF. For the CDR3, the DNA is TGTGCCAGCAGTGTCGGGGGGCCCCTCTCTGGGGCCAACGTCCTGACTTTC.

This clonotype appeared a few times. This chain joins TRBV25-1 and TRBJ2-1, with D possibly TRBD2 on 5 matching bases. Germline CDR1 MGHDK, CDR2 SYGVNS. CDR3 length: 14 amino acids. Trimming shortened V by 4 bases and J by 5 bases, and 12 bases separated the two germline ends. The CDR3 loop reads CASSVAGRNNEQFF. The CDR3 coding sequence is TGTGCCAGCAGTGTTGCGGGCCGCAACAATGAGCAGTTCTTC.